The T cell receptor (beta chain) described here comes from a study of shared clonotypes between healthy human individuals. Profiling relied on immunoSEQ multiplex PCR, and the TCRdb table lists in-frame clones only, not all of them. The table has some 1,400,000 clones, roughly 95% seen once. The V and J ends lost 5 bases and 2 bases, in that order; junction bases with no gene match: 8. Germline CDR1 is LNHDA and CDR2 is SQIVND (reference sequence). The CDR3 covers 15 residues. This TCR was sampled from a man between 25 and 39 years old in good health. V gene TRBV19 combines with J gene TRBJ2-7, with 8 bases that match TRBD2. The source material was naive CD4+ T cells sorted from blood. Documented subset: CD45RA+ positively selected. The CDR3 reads CASSLSGGGTYEQYF. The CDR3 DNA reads TGTGCCAGTAGTCTCTCGGGAGGGGGTACCTACGAGCAGTACTTC.